What follows describes a single TCR beta chain. TCRdb's copy holds only in-frame clones and misses some; the assay was immunoSEQ multiplex PCR. The sample lists 150,000 to 200,000 clones; approximately 90% were seen once. This entry comes from a study of lymphopenia after photon versus proton radiotherapy. The specimen was peripheral blood, collected from a patient treated with photon-based radiotherapy. The TCR was taken from a man in his forties or fifties with gastric cancer.

DNA of the CDR3: TGCGCCAGCAGCTTGGTGGGACAGAACACCGGGGAGCTGTTTTTT. Its protein product is CASSLVGQNTGELFF. V usage is TRBV5-1 and J usage is TRBJ2-2; TRBD1 might be the D (6 bases). CDR1 and CDR2 from the germline V gene are SGHRS and YFSETQ. Trimming shortened V by 0 bases and J by 1 base, and 7 bases separated the two germline ends. The CDR3 consists of 15 residues.